The rows below give T cell receptor beta chains drawn from one sample of a study of cytomegalovirus exposure and HLA in healthy donors. Generated by immunoSEQ multiplex PCR, the TCRdb table keeps only in-frame clones and is missing some. The data show about 180,000 clones, with around 80% seen just once and around 5.7% held by the top ten. The sequenced sample was PBMCs. The receptors here all came from a man in his forties or fifties in good health and CMV-seronegative. Each CDR3 is given with its conserved first and last residue. The size of a clone is reported for some rows only, either as once, few or many, or as a class for expanded clones.

clone_size,j_call,v_call,cdr3_aa
.,TRBJ1-5,TRBV5-6,CASSEKRTGNSNQPQHF
.,TRBJ1-2,TRBV7-6,CASSLGGRGRYGYTF
.,TRBJ1-2,TRBV6-5,CASSRGQGAGGYTF
few,TRBJ2-5,TRBV15,CATSRDGGGNPQETQYF
once,TRBJ2-5,TRBV9,CASSAQQGGETQYF
.,TRBJ2-2,TRBV5-4,CASSSRTADYSGELFF
.,TRBJ2-2,TRBV4-3,CASSQDRAGVVGELFF
.,TRBJ1-4,TRBV6-5,CASRPGSNNEKLFF
.,TRBJ1-2,TRBV29-1,CSVERQGRQGYTF
few,TRBJ2-5,TRBV5-1,CARRTLGETQYF
once,TRBJ2-7,TRBV19,CASSGDTGGSYEQYF
.,TRBJ2-7,TRBV11-3,CASSLVGTGRGEQYF
.,TRBJ2-6,TRBV5-1,CASSLGSPGANVLTF
.,TRBJ2-1,TRBV11-3,CASSLDPWTLQDNEQFF
medium-sized,TRBJ1-2,TRBV4-3,CASSQGPGENYGYTF
.,TRBJ1-3,TRBV6-1,CASSGGHLHGNTIYF
few,TRBJ2-7,TRBV7-2,CASSLIGTGGWEQYF
.,TRBJ1-5,TRBV7-9,CASSSRDINQPQHF
.,TRBJ1-6,TRBV6-1,CASSEPPAGSRSPLHF
.,TRBJ2-7,TRBV30,CAWSVHGTGGFYEQYF
once,TRBJ2-2,TRBV29-1,CSGTRENTGELFF
.,TRBJ1-5,TRBV7-9,CASSSTGGGNQPQHF
.,TRBJ1-1,TRBV6-4,CASSEGGSHTEAFF
.,TRBJ1-1,TRBV11-3,CASSPRRGTEAFF
.,TRBJ2-7,TRBV5-1,CASSLAQGPSYEQYF
.,TRBJ1-1,TRBV7-9,CAGDPPPNTEAFF
.,TRBJ2-7,TRBV14,CASSQGWPEPSYEQYF
.,TRBJ1-4,TRBV9,CASTPSQGDREKLFF
.,TRBJ2-3,TRBV7-2,CASSFQGLAGEQQYF
.,TRBJ2-1,TRBV2,CASSEGRAAYNEQFF
.,TRBJ2-3,TRBV7-3,CASSPRVAGAFLRDTQYF
.,TRBJ2-2,TRBV30,CAWSALGTGELFF
.,TRBJ2-3,TRBV7-9,CASSLMSTDTQYF
.,.,TRBV6-5,CASSQTTGPLEQYF
few,TRBJ1-1,TRBV7-9,CASSGRDGGTEAFF
.,TRBJ2-3,TRBV7-2,CASSLGGIGTDTQYF
.,TRBJ1-2,TRBV7-8,CASSLGQITNYGYTF
.,TRBJ2-7,TRBV30,CAWSEKGLAVYEQYF
.,TRBJ2-1,TRBV7-8,CASSGRQGADEQFF
.,TRBJ2-3,TRBV10-3,CAYWGLSGTQYF
.,TRBJ1-2,TRBV9,CASSVGQGDGYTF
.,TRBJ2-7,TRBV7-8,CASSIGTTAYEQYF
.,TRBJ2-5,TRBV6-1,CASIKRGGPKETQYF
.,TRBJ1-2,TRBV19,CASSMFTGSLGYTF
few,TRBJ2-5,TRBV4-3,CASSQDPSRGTQYF